This T cell receptor (beta chain) was recorded in a study of blood T cell repertoires in COVID-19. About the study: COVID-19 samples from acute and convalescent phases originated in the United States, Italy and Spain. PBMCs, B-cell-depleted T cells, or T cells provided the cDNA or gDNA that made up the material.

Germline V gives CDR1 MNHEY, CDR2 SMNVEV (reference sequence). The CDR3 is 14 amino acids. V lost 2 bases, J lost 4 bases, and 8 bases lay in between. Per the authors' pipeline: The assay estimated nucleated cells by amplifying reference gene primers. Sequenced by immunoSEQ multiplex PCR; TCRdb stores in-frame clones only, minus some. V, J and clone size reflect that table, while D and trimming were determined from the DNA. The table shows roughly 140,000 clones, with about 82% occurring only once. The specimen was peripheral blood. This receptor was taken from a man aged 50-60 years with acute or convalescent COVID-19. The chain employs TRBV27 and TRBJ2-2; D gene uncertain. CDR3 amino acids: CASSLEPSTGELFF. The CDR3 DNA reads TGTGCCAGCAGTTTAGAGCCGAGCACCGGGGAGCTGTTTTTT.